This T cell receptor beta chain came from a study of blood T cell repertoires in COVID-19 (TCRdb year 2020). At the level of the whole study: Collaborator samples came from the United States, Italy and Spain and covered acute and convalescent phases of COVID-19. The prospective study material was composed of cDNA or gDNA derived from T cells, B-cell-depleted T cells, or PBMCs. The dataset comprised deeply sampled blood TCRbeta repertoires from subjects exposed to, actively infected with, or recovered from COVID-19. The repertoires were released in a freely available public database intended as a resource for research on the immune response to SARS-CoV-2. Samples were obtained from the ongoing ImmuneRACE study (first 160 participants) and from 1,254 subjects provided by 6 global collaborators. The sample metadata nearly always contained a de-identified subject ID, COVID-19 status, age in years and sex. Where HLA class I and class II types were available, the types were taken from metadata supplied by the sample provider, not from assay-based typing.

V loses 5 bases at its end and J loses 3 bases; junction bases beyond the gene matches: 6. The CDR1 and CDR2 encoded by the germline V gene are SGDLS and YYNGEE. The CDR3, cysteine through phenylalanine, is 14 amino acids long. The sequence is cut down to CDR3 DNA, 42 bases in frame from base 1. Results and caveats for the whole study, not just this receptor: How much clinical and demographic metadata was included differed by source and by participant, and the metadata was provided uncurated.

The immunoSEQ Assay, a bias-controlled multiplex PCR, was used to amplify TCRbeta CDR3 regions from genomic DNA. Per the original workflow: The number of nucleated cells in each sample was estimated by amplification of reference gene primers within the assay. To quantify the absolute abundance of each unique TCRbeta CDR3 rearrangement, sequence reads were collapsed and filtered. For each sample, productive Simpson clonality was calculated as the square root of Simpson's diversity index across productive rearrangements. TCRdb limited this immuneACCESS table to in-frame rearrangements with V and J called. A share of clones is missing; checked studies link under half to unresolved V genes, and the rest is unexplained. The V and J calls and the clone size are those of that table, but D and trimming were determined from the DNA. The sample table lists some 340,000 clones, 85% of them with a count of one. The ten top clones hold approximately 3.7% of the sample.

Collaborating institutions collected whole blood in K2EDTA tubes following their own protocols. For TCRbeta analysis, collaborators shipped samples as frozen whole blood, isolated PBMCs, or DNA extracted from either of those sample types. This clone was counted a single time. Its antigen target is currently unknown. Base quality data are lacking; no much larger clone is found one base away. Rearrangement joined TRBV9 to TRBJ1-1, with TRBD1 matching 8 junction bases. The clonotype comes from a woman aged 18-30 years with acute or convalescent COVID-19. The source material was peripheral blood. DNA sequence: TGTGCCAGCAGGGCCCAGACAGGGGACACTGAAGCTTTCTTT. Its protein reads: CASRAQTGDTEAFF.